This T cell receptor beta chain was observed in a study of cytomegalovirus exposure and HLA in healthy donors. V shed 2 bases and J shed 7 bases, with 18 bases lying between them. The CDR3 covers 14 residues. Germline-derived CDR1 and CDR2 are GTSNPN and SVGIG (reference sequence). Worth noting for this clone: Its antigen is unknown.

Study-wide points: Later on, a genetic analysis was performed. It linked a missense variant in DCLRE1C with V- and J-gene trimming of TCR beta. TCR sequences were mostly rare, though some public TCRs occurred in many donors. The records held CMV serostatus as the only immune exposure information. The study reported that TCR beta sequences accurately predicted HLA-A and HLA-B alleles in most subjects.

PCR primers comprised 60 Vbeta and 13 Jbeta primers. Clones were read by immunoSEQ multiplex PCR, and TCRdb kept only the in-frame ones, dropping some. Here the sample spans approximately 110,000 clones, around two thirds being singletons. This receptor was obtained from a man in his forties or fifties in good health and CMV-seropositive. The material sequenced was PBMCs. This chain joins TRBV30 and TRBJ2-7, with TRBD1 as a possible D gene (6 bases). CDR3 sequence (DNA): TGTGCCTGGAGTTTAGGTCACAGGGTTGAGGAGCAGTACTTC. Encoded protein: CAWSLGHRVEEQYF.